The 31 T cell receptor beta chains below all came from one sample that was sequenced in a study of shared clonotypes between healthy human individuals. The assay was immunoSEQ multiplex PCR, and TCRdb's table has in-frame clones only and misses some. The sample lists about a million clones; approximately 80% were seen once. Sample: memory CD4+ T cells sorted from blood. Subset meaning: CD45RA-negative fraction. The receptors stem from a man aged 18 to 29 in good health.

The count of this clone is one. This chain uses TRBV20-1 with TRBJ2-5; D assignment may be TRBD1 or TRBD2 (5 bases each). This CDR3 has 11 amino acids. The germline V gene encodes CDR1 DFQATT and CDR2 SNEGSKA (reference sequence). Trimming cost V 6 bases and J 5 bases, with 10 bases left between them. This chain's CDR3 is CSARRDETQYF. The CDR3 nucleotides are TGCAGTGCCCGCAGGGACGAGACCCAGTACTTC.

CDR3 nucleotide sequence: TGTGCCAGTAGTATAGTAGCAGAACACTACGAGCAGTACTTC. Amino acids: CASSIVAEHYEQYF. V and J are TRBV19 and TRBJ2-7, with unresolved D. Trimming pared 1 base from V and 3 bases from J, leaving 10 bases between. The germline V gene has CDR1 LNHDA and CDR2 SQIVND (reference sequence). This CDR3 is built from 14 residues.

This rearrangement joins TRBV7-9 to TRBJ2-7; D uncertain. The germline V and J ends were trimmed by 4 bases and 3 bases, with 25 bases remaining between them. This CDR3 is 18 amino acids long. Germline loops: CDR1 SEHNR, CDR2 FQNEAQ (reference sequence). The CDR3 DNA is TGTGCCAGCAGCTCAACATCAAAGCTTCACCTTAAAGGCTACGAGCAGTACTTC. This gives the protein CASSSTSKLHLKGYEQYF.

The chain joins TRBV30 to TRBJ2-3; D might be TRBD1 (6 bases). Germline V gene lookup returns CDR1 GTSNPN and CDR2 SVGIG (reference sequence). V dropped 4 bases and J dropped 2 bases, with 13 bases sitting between them. The CDR3 is 14 residues long. CDR3: CAWTQGRDTDTQYF. The DNA for the CDR3 is TGTGCCTGGACACAGGGTCGAGACACAGATACGCAGTATTTT.

The chain employs TRBV19 and TRBJ1-5; no firm D call. The CDR3 is made up of 14 amino acids. CDR1 LNHDA and CDR2 SQIVND come from the germline V gene (reference sequence). Trimming took off 1 base at V and 4 bases at J, with 8 bases between the two ends. CDR3 bases: TGTGCCAGTAGTATAGTGGACGGGAATCAGCCCCAGCATTTT. This encodes CASSIVDGNQPQHF.

This chain joins TRBV7-2 and TRBJ1-2, with no clear D. Germline V gene lookup returns CDR1 SGHTA and CDR2 FQGNSA. Trimming stripped 1 base from V and 5 bases from J, with 11 bases between. CDR3 length: 14 residues. The CDR3 region has the DNA TGTGCCAGCAGCTTAGGATTGGGGAGGTATGGCTACACCTTC. Amino acids: CASSLGLGRYGYTF.

The chain is built from TRBV30 and TRBJ1-1, with unresolved D. Germline V gene lookup returns CDR1 GTSNPN and CDR2 SVGIG (reference sequence). Deletions cut 4 bases from V and 0 bases from J, with 21 bases between. The CDR3 contains 17 residues. CDR3 amino acids: CAWIISLYGPMNTEAFF. CDR3 bases: TGTGCCTGGATAATAAGTTTATATGGACCCATGAACACTGAAGCTTTCTTT.

V usage is TRBV5-4 and J usage is TRBJ2-7, with 8 bases matching TRBD1. The germline V gene encodes CDR1 SGHNT and CDR2 YYREEE (reference sequence). The CDR3 contains 16 residues. V was clipped by 4 bases and J by 1 base; unmatched bases: 10. This chain's CDR3 is CASSPNRDRTSYEQYF. DNA of the CDR3: TGTGCCAGCAGCCCGAACCGGGACAGGACTTCCTACGAGCAGTACTTC.

The chain joins TRBV27 to TRBJ2-3; 12 bases match TRBD2. The CDR3 runs 19 residues. Germline lookup yields CDR1 MNHEY and CDR2 SMNVEV (reference sequence). The V segment lost 4 bases and the J segment 6 bases; nucleotides outside the gene matches: 17. The CDR3 sequence is CASSSKPPSGRAVGDTQYF. The CDR3 DNA sequence: TGTGCCAGCAGTTCCAAACCTCCTAGCGGGAGGGCAGTAGGGGATACGCAGTATTTT.

Turning to this clone: Other DNA sequences in the same sample also yield this CDR3. The V gene is TRBV4-3, the J gene TRBJ2-3, with TRBD2 as a possible D gene (6 bases). The ends were cut back, 0 bases at V and 4 bases at J, with 11 bases in the middle. The length of the CDR3 is 15 residues. The V gene's germline CDR1 is LGHNA and CDR2 YSLEER. The CDR3 sequence: CASSQDPGGADTQYF. The CDR3 DNA reads TGCGCCAGCAGCCAAGACCCCGGAGGGGCAGATACGCAGTATTTT.

V and J are TRBV18 and TRBJ1-5; D is possibly TRBD1 (5 bases). The germline gives CDR1 KGHSH, CDR2 LQKENI. Trimming left V 3 bases short and J 9 bases short, with 15 bases between. The CDR3 runs to 14 residues. As DNA, the CDR3 is TGTGCCAGCTCACCGGGGGACCCAGCACGGCCCCAGCATTTT. This encodes CASSPGDPARPQHF.

The genes are TRBV7-8 and TRBJ1-3; possible D gene TRBD1, 6 bases. Germline lookup yields CDR1 SGHVS and CDR2 FQNEAQ. The CDR3 totals 15 residues. The germline V and J ends were trimmed by 5 bases and 4 bases, with 15 bases remaining between them. The CDR3 nucleotides read TGTGCCAGCAGCCGGGATGGGGGGCAAGGAAACACCATATATTTT. This encodes CASSRDGGQGNTIYF.

The chain joins TRBV5-6 to TRBJ1-2; 7 nucleotides match TRBD1. This CDR3 is built from 16 residues. Germline CDR1 SGHDT, CDR2 YYEEEE. V lost 1 base and J lost 2; bases outside the gene matches: 8. The DNA for the CDR3 is TGTGCCAGCAGCTTGTGGATTACAGGGGCCAACTATGGCTACACCTTC. As protein: CASSLWITGANYGYTF.

This rearrangement joins TRBV7-9 to TRBJ1-6; no reliable D call. V was cut by 5 bases and J by 9 bases, with 11 bases left in between. Germline V gene lookup returns CDR1 SEHNR and CDR2 FQNEAQ (reference sequence). CDR3 length equals 13 residues. The CDR3: CASSPEVSSPLHF. CDR3 coding DNA: TGTGCCAGCAGCCCAGAGGTCAGTTCACCCCTCCACTTT.

V is TRBV5-6 and J is TRBJ2-5; 9 bases match TRBD1. This CDR3 comprises 16 residues. V was pared by 3 bases and J by 5 bases, with 11 bases of the junction left unmatched. Germline CDR1 SGHDT, CDR2 YYEEEE. CDR3 DNA sequence: TGTGCCAGCAGCTGGAAACGGACAGGGGTCTTGGAGACCCAGTACTTC. Translated, it gives CASSWKRTGVLETQYF.

As to this clone: This CDR3 is also generated by other DNA sequences in the sample. The chain is built from TRBV5-1 and TRBJ2-5, with D hard to call. Germline CDR1 and CDR2: SGHRS and YFSETQ. V shed 4 bases and J shed 3 bases, with 4 bases lying between them. CDR3 size: 11 residues. The CDR3 sequence is CASSLEETQYF. As DNA, the CDR3 is TGCGCCAGCAGCCTAGAAGAGACCCAGTACTTC. Full variable domain (outside the CDR3, taken from reference TRBV5-1 and TRBJ2-5): KAGVTQTPRYLIKTRGQQVTLSCSPISGHRSVSWYQQTPGQGLQFLFEYFSETQRNKGNFPGRFSGRQFSNSRSEMNVSTLELGDSALYLCASSLEETQYFGPGTRLLVL.

This clone was picked up a small number of times. The chain links TRBV28 to TRBJ1-1, with 7 bases lining up with TRBD1. The trim removed 6 bases at V and 3 bases at J, leaving 10 bases unmatched. Germline assignment: CDR1 MDHEN and CDR2 SYDVKM. The CDR3 is 15 residues long. Here the CDR3 DNA reads TGTGCCAGCAGCCAGACCGCCACAGGGGACACTGAAGCTTTCTTT. Its protein product is CASSQTATGDTEAFF.

This clone has at least ten counts. This chain links TRBV30 with TRBJ1-2; TRBD1 agrees at 11 bases. V lost 2 bases, J lost 4 bases, and 3 bases stayed unmatched. Germline loops: CDR1 GTSNPN, CDR2 SVGIG (reference sequence). There are 14 residues in the CDR3. In nucleotides, the CDR3 is TGTGCCTGGAGTCCCGGACAGGGGGCCTATGGCTACACCTTC. Its translation: CAWSPGQGAYGYTF.

V gene TRBV10-3 combines with J gene TRBJ1-1, with no clear D. From germline, CDR1 is ENHRY and CDR2 SYGVKD. The CDR3 contains 15 residues. V was cut by 0 bases and J by 0 bases, with 8 bases left in between. The CDR3 loop reads CAISESGPLNTEAFF. The CDR3 DNA reads as TGTGCCATCAGTGAGTCAGGCCCACTGAACACTGAAGCTTTCTTT.

This chain uses TRBV5-1 with TRBJ2-1; 7 positions agree with TRBD1. V was pared by 1 base and J by 5 bases, with 0 bases of the junction left unmatched. Germline V gene sequence: CDR1 SGHRS, CDR2 YFSETQ. The CDR3 contains 13 residues. The CDR3 protein is CASSLTGDNEQFF. The CDR3 coding sequence is TGCGCCAGCAGCTTGACAGGGGACAATGAGCAGTTCTTC.

This clone was observed a few times. The chain combines TRBV9 with TRBJ1-2; maybe TRBD1 (6 bases). Germline-derived CDR1 and CDR2 are SGDLS and YYNGEE. This CDR3 has 14 residues. V lost 4 bases and J 8 bases, leaving 18 bases between the germline ends. CDR3 DNA sequence: TGTGCCAGCAGCCTCGCGACAGGACCAGGGGGCTACACCTTC. Protein product: CASSLATGPGGYTF.

The chain's CDR3 is CASSPQGGPEQYF. Written as DNA, the CDR3 is TGTGCCAGCAGTCCCCAGGGGGGTCCCGAGCAGTACTTC. The chain joins TRBV2 to TRBJ2-7; D might be TRBD1 (7 bases). The CDR3 runs 13 residues. Germline V CDR1 and CDR2: SNHLY, FYNNEI. Deletions cut 5 bases from V and 6 bases from J, with 14 bases between.

The chain uses TRBV7-2 and TRBJ2-7, with no clear D. The CDR3 loop spans 14 amino acids. CDR1 and CDR2 (germline): SGHTA, FQGNSA. V lost 5 bases to trimming and J lost 4 bases, with 15 bases between them. CDR3 nucleotides: TGTGCCAGCAGCGCTATCCATGGAGTTTACGAGCAGTACTTC. This codes for CASSAIHGVYEQYF.

About this clone itself: The identical CDR3 is also encoded by other nucleotide sequences in the sample. The genes are TRBV7-2 and TRBJ2-3; no reliable D call. V dropped 4 bases and J dropped 3 bases, with 2 bases sitting between them. The CDR3 covers 11 residues. Per the germline V gene, CDR1 is SGHTA and CDR2 is FQGNSA. The CDR3 nucleotides read TGTGCCAGCAGCTCGACAGATACGCAGTATTTT. As protein: CASSSTDTQYF. The whole variable domain, filled in from reference TRBV7-2 and TRBJ2-3, reads GAGVSQSPSNKVTEKGKDVELRCDPISGHTALYWYRQSLGQGLEFLIYFQGNSAPDKSGLPSDRFSAERTGGSVSTLTIQRTQQEDSAVYLCASSSTDTQYFGPGTRLTVL.

The V gene is TRBV29-1, the J gene TRBJ2-3; the D gene could be TRBD1 or TRBD2 (5 bases each). CDR3 length equals 16 residues. The V gene's germline CDR1 is SQVTM and CDR2 ANQGSEA. V was clipped by 0 bases and J by 7 bases, with 20 bases between them. CDR3: CSVEDRGPTGWNTQYF. The CDR3 bases are TGCAGCGTTGAAGATCGGGGACCCACGGGTTGGAATACGCAGTATTTT.

This clone is a singleton in its sample. CDR3 residues: CASSHTGASRNEQFF. The CDR3 region has the DNA TGTGCCAGCAGCCATACAGGGGCGTCGCGTAATGAGCAGTTCTTC. V is TRBV6-6 and J is TRBJ2-1, with TRBD1 identical over 7 bases. Per the germline V gene, CDR1 is MNHNY and CDR2 is SVGAGI (reference sequence). This CDR3 region has 15 residues. The J segment lost 7 bases and the V segment lost 6 bases, leaving 12 bases of the junction unmatched.

The chain has TRBV18 and TRBJ2-7, with 7 bases lining up with TRBD2. Per germline, CDR1 KGHSH and CDR2 LQKENI. V lost 6 bases, J lost 5 bases, and 7 bases stayed unmatched. This CDR3 region has 13 residues. The CDR3 DNA reads TGTGCCAGCTCGCGGGTTGGGGGGGACGAGCAGTACTTC. It specifies CASSRVGGDEQYF.

The V call is TRBV6-1, the J call TRBJ2-3; unclear D gene. V was trimmed by 8 bases and J by 5 bases, leaving 20 bases between them. CDR1 and CDR2 (germline): MNHNS, SASEGT. The CDR3 spans 15 residues. Written as DNA, the CDR3 is TGTGCCAGCCAAGGCGCACGGTTAGGCAGAGATACGCAGTATTTT. Translated, it gives CASQGARLGRDTQYF.

The chain carries TRBV5-4 and TRBJ1-1; D ambiguous. Germline V CDR1 and CDR2: SGHNT, YYREEE (reference sequence). The CDR3 has 13 residues. The germline V and J ends were trimmed by 4 bases and 1 base, with 8 bases remaining between them. CDR3 DNA sequence: TGTGCCAGCAGCCTACTCAGGAACACTGAAGCTTTCTTT. Residues: CASSLLRNTEAFF.

The chain combines TRBV10-3 with TRBJ2-4, with D hard to call. The CDR3 is 15 residues long. V was shortened by 1 base and J by 2 bases, with 9 bases between the two germline ends. Germline CDR1 is ENHRY and CDR2 is SYGVKD. The DNA for the CDR3 is TGTGCCATCAGTGAGTTTGACGAATCCAAAAACATTCAGTACTTC. Protein sequence: CAISEFDESKNIQYF.

This clone was detected only once. DNA of the CDR3: TGTGCCAGCAGCCGCCGGACAGGGGGTTCAGAGACCCAGTACTTC. It encodes CASSRRTGGSETQYF. The chain joins TRBV7-2 to TRBJ2-5; 10 bases map to TRBD1. CDR3 length equals 15 residues. J was trimmed by 4 bases and V by 5 bases; bases with no gene match: 7. The germline V gene has CDR1 SGHTA and CDR2 FQGNSA.